These 27 T cell receptor beta chains share one sample of origin, sequenced in a study of T cell responses to AZD1222 COVID-19 vaccine. Produced via immunoSEQ multiplex PCR; TCRdb's table is partial and in-frame only. The sample comprises around 70,000 clones, around 90% of which are singletons, and around 4.9% rests with the top ten. The sequencing here drew on peripheral blood, taken 28 days after the second dose of the MenACWY control vaccine. These receptors originate from an adult who received the MenACWY meningococcal vaccine as a control.

The chain recombines TRBV6-2 or TRBV6-3 with TRBJ2-7; D possibly corresponds to TRBD2 (5 bases). The CDR3 length is 14 residues. The V gene lost 5 bases and the J gene lost 0 bases, with 11 bases spanning the gap. Germline-derived CDR1 and CDR2 are MNHEY and SVGEGT. The CDR3 region has the DNA TGTGCCAGCAGTGAGACTATCCCCTCCTACGAGCAGTACTTC. Protein product: CASSETIPSYEQYF.

This chain joins TRBV30 and TRBJ1-4, with TRBD1 matching over 10 bases. Germline V gene data show CDR1 as GTSNPN and CDR2 as SVGIG (reference sequence). The CDR3 loop spans 14 amino acids. Trimming at V came to 1 base and at J to 11 bases, leaving 7 bases not matched to a gene. The CDR3 reads CAWSGQGALGKLFF. The CDR3 nucleotides read TGTGCCTGGAGTGGACAGGGGGCTCTAGGTAAACTGTTTTTT.

The J gene is TRBJ1-5, the V gene TRBV7-2, with TRBD1 matching 8 bases. V trimming: 6 bases; J trimming: 3 bases; junction bases outside the gene matches: 7. CDR3 length equals 15 residues. Germline CDR1 is SGHTA and CDR2 is FQGNSA. This CDR3 is CASRNDRGLNQPQHF. CDR3 coding DNA: TGTGCCAGCAGGAATGACAGGGGACTCAATCAGCCCCAGCATTTT.

The J gene is TRBJ2-2, the V gene TRBV18; 11 nucleotides align to TRBD1. This CDR3 region has 18 residues. From germline, CDR1 is KGHSH and CDR2 LQKENI. Germline trimming cut 3 bases from V and 6 bases from J; bases unmatched to any gene: 12. The CDR3 region has the DNA TGTGCCAGCTCACCCCGACGAACAGGACAGGGGGCGCCCGGGGAGCTGTTTTTT. Its translation is CASSPRRTGQGAPGELFF.

The CDR3: CASSLAPGGTEAFF. CDR3 in DNA: TGCGCCAGCAGCTTGGCTCCAGGGGGCACTGAAGCTTTCTTT. The V gene is TRBV5-1, the J gene TRBJ1-1, with 7 nucleotides matching TRBD1. Unmatched junction bases numbered 3, after V lost 0 bases and J lost 4 bases. The germline V gene has CDR1 SGHRS and CDR2 YFSETQ. The CDR3 loop spans 14 amino acids.

This chain connects TRBV30 to TRBJ1-2; no clear D gene. Germline V gene data show CDR1 as GTSNPN and CDR2 as SVGIG (reference sequence). This CDR3 contains 12 residues. V lost 2 bases, J lost 7 bases, and 11 bases lay in between. The CDR3 sequence: CAWSKGSSGYTF. The CDR3 bases are TGTGCCTGGAGTAAAGGGAGCAGTGGCTACACCTTC. Together with reference TRBV30 and TRBJ1-2, the CDR3 gives the full variable domain: SQTIHQWPATLVQPVGSPLSLECTVEGTSNPNLYWYRQAAGRGLQLLFYSVGIGQISSEVPQNLSASRPQDRQFILSSKKLLLSDSGFYLCAWSKGSSGYTFGSGTRLTVV.

This chain joins TRBV4-3 and TRBJ2-1; D is undetermined. CDR1 LGHNA and CDR2 YSLEER come from the germline V gene. CDR3 size: 15 residues. The V end lost 3 bases, the J end lost 1 base, and 10 bases lay between the germline ends. In nucleotides, the CDR3 is TGCGCCAGCAGCCAGTTAGATAGGTCCTACAATGAGCAGTTCTTC. Its protein product is CASSQLDRSYNEQFF.

Written as DNA, the CDR3 is TGTGCCAGCAGTTTAGGTTGGTCGAACACCGGGGAGCTGTTTTTT. Translated, it gives CASSLGWSNTGELFF. This chain links TRBV27 with TRBJ2-2; D is undetermined. Between the trimmed V and J ends, which lost 2 bases and 0 bases, there was a span of 7 bases. CDR3 size: 15 residues. Germline V lookup: CDR1 MNHEY, CDR2 SMNVEV (reference sequence).

The chain carries TRBV14 and TRBJ2-7; D call uncertain. Germline CDR1 and CDR2: SGHDN and FVKESK. Between the trimmed V and J ends, which lost 4 bases and 0 bases, there was a span of 4 bases. The CDR3 loop spans 12 amino acids. Here the CDR3 reads CASSPRSYEQYF. The CDR3 region has the DNA TGTGCCAGCAGCCCCCGCTCCTACGAGCAGTACTTC.

The rearrangement uses TRBV9 and TRBJ2-5, with TRBD1 matching over 7 bases. With 4 bases clipped from V and 5 bases from J, the junction kept 5 bases outside the gene matches. Germline loops: CDR1 SGDLS, CDR2 YYNGEE. The length of the CDR3 is 13 residues. The DNA for the CDR3 is TGTGCCAGCAGCCAGACAGGGACCGAGACCCAGTACTTC. Translating it yields CASSQTGTETQYF.

A few counts support this clone. V and J are TRBV9 and TRBJ1-2, with D unclear. V was shortened by 0 bases and J by 8 bases, with 17 bases between the two germline ends. Germline V gene sequence: CDR1 SGDLS, CDR2 YYNGEE. The CDR3 is 15 amino acids. The CDR3 spells CASSVELEGIEGYTF. The CDR3 DNA sequence: TGTGCCAGCAGCGTAGAGTTAGAGGGAATAGAGGGCTACACCTTC. Together with reference TRBV9 and TRBJ1-2, the CDR3 gives the full variable domain: DSGVTQTPKHLITATGQRVTLRCSPRSGDLSVYWYQQSLDQGLQFLIQYYNGEERAKGNILERFSAQQFPDLHSELNLSSLELGDSALYFCASSVELEGIEGYTFGSGTRLTVV.

This clone was counted once. The rearrangement links TRBV7-2 to TRBJ2-1; 8 bases line up with TRBD1. The CDR3 runs 15 residues. The germline CDR1 and CDR2 sequences are SGHTA and FQGNSA. Trimming took 5 bases from V and 0 from J; bases not matched to a gene: 3. The CDR3 coding sequence is TGTGCCAGCAGCCTGGGACAGGACTCCTACAATGAGCAGTTCTTC. Translated, it gives CASSLGQDSYNEQFF.

This clone was seen a handful of times. The J gene is TRBJ2-1, the V gene TRBV4-1; no reliable D call. V shed 0 bases and J shed 10 bases, with 4 bases lying between them. CDR3 length: 11 amino acids. CDR1 MGHRA and CDR2 YSYEKL come from the germline V gene. CDR3: CASSQEGEQFF. In DNA, the CDR3 is TGCGCCAGCAGCCAAGAAGGAGAGCAGTTCTTC.

This chain uses TRBV7-3 with TRBJ1-3, with 8 nucleotides matching TRBD1. Germline V gene data show CDR1 as SGHTA and CDR2 as FQGTGA. The CDR3 covers 17 residues. V dropped 5 bases and J dropped 0; count of bases not matched to a gene: 9. The CDR3 reads CASSPSGQGPSGNTIYF. CDR3 DNA: TGTGCCAGCAGCCCCTCAGGACAGGGACCCTCTGGAAACACCATATATTTT.

The chain couples TRBV12-3 or TRBV12-4 to TRBJ1-1; maybe TRBD1 (5 bases). V was cut by 2 bases and J by 4 bases, with 8 bases left in between. The CDR3 extends over 13 amino acids. In nucleotides, the CDR3 is TGTGCCAGCAGTTTATCGGGGGGCACTGAAGCTTTCTTT. Its translation: CASSLSGGTEAFF.

V gene TRBV6-4 combines with J gene TRBJ2-7, with 9 bases matching TRBD1. CDR3 size: 15 residues. Germline V CDR1 and CDR2: MRHNA, SNTAGT. V was pared by 5 bases and J by 2 bases, with 7 bases of the junction left unmatched. CDR3 protein: CASSYRDRVTYEQYF. The CDR3 DNA reads as TGTGCCAGCAGTTACCGGGACAGGGTTACCTACGAGCAGTACTTC.

This chain links TRBV9 with TRBJ2-7; 7 bases are a match to TRBD1. The junction had 9 bases not matched to a gene; V was cut back by 3 bases and J by 6 bases. CDR3 length equals 14 residues. Germline V gene lookup returns CDR1 SGDLS and CDR2 YYNGEE. The CDR3 nucleotides are TGTGCCAGCAGCGAAAGGACAGGTATCCGCGAGCAGTACTTC. It is translated as CASSERTGIREQYF.

This chain connects TRBV7-9 to TRBJ1-2, with 9 bases matching TRBD1. V lost 5 bases to trimming and J lost 6 bases; unmatched junction nucleotides: 4. The CDR3 is 13 amino acids. Germline values: CDR1 SEHNR, CDR2 FQNEAQ (reference sequence). The CDR3 protein is CASSPQGANGYTF. The CDR3 coding sequence is TGTGCCAGCAGCCCACAGGGGGCCAATGGCTACACCTTC.

This sequence joins TRBV5-8 and TRBJ2-5; D remains ambiguous. The CDR3 consists of 14 residues. Germline CDR1 and CDR2: SGHTS and YDEGEE. Trimming cost V 1 base and J 4 bases, with 11 bases left between them. Here the CDR3 DNA reads TGTGCCAGCAGCTTGAAAAGAGTTCCAGAGACCCAGTACTTC. Protein: CASSLKRVPETQYF.

The J gene is TRBJ1-2, the V gene TRBV19; no clear D gene. The V end lost 5 bases, the J end lost 2 bases, and 9 bases lay between the germline ends. CDR1 LNHDA and CDR2 SQIVND come from the germline V gene (reference sequence). There are 13 residues in the CDR3. The CDR3 DNA reads TGTGCCAGTAGTCCGGGCCCAAACTATGGCTACACCTTC. Its translation: CASSPGPNYGYTF.

The chain links TRBV6-5 to TRBJ1-2; D unresolved. Germline loops: CDR1 MNHEY, CDR2 SVGAGI. The CDR3 totals 14 residues. Trimming removed 0 bases at V and 5 bases at J, with 10 bases between. The chain's CDR3 is CASSYSGREYGYTF. The CDR3 region has the DNA TGTGCCAGCAGTTACTCGGGGAGGGAATATGGCTACACCTTC.

This chain connects TRBV29-1 to TRBJ2-1; no clear D gene. Germline V gene lookup returns CDR1 SQVTM and CDR2 ANQGSEA. Trimming cost V 7 bases and J 1 base, with 17 bases left between them. The CDR3 extends over 15 amino acids. CDR3 sequence reads: CSADPPLGSYNEQFF. The CDR3 nucleotides are TGCAGCGCCGACCCCCCCCTTGGGTCCTACAATGAGCAGTTCTTC.

This clone is a singleton in its sample. The V and J genes are TRBV5-1 and TRBJ2-1, with D possibly being TRBD1 (5 bases). The germline V and J ends were trimmed by 0 bases and 0 bases, with 13 bases remaining between them. CDR3 length: 17 amino acids. Germline V gives CDR1 SGHRS, CDR2 YFSETQ. DNA for the CDR3: TGCGCCAGCAGCTTGGATCCAGGGCACCCCTCCTACAATGAGCAGTTCTTC. Its translation is CASSLDPGHPSYNEQFF.

V usage is TRBV18 and J usage is TRBJ2-1; D gene unclear. CDR1 and CDR2 from the germline V gene are KGHSH and LQKENI. Trimming removed 2 bases at V and 6 bases at J, with 14 bases between. This CDR3 region has 15 residues. CDR3 protein: CASSPAETLGNEQFF. DNA for the CDR3: TGTGCCAGCTCACCAGCCGAGACACTTGGCAATGAGCAGTTCTTC.

The chain links TRBV20-1 to TRBJ1-2, with D uncertain. Germline CDR1 reads DFQATT; CDR2 reads SNEGSKA (reference sequence). Trimming shortened V by 6 bases and J by 6 bases, and 11 bases separated the two germline ends. CDR3 length equals 11 residues. CDR3 bases: TGCAGTGCCTGGGTCTCGAATGGCTACACCTTC. It encodes CSAWVSNGYTF.

V and J are TRBV6-5 and TRBJ2-7, with 9 bases matching TRBD1. From germline, CDR1 is MNHEY and CDR2 SVGAGI. CDR3 size: 14 residues. With V trimmed by 4 bases and J by 6 bases, 7 bases remained unmatched. CDR3 in amino acids: CASSLVTGGGEQYF. CDR3 nucleotides: TGTGCCAGCAGTTTAGTGACAGGGGGTGGCGAGCAGTACTTC.

This clone was seen only a few times. V usage is TRBV4-2 and J usage is TRBJ2-2; 7 bases are a match to TRBD2. Germline loops: CDR1 LGHNA, CDR2 YNFKEQ. The V segment lost 2 bases and the J segment 6 bases; nucleotides outside the gene matches: 6. This CDR3 is 15 amino acids long. This CDR3 reads CASSQLSGRAGELFF. DNA of the CDR3: TGTGCCAGCAGCCAACTGTCGGGGAGGGCCGGGGAGCTGTTTTTT.